Below are 20 T cell receptor beta chains sequenced from a single sample in a study of OX40 agonist ivuxolimab in advanced cancers. The repertoire was sequenced with immunoSEQ multiplex PCR; TCRdb's copy has only in-frame clones and lacks some. This repertoire shows around 25,000 clones, approximately 82% found once; its top ten account for around 20%. The sample was CD4+ or CD8+ T cells sorted from blood, taken in a trial of the OX40 agonist ivuxolimab. The receptor source for this set is an adult with an advanced solid tumor such as melanoma, head and neck, liver or kidney cancer.

The chain has TRBV30 and TRBJ2-1, with no clear D. CDR1 and CDR2 (germline): GTSNPN, SVGIG (reference sequence). With 2 bases removed from V and 5 bases from J, the gap between germline ends came to 7 bases. The CDR3 is 12 residues long. The CDR3 spells CAWSLSNNEQFF. Written as DNA, the CDR3 is TGTGCCTGGAGTTTGTCGAACAATGAGCAGTTCTTC.

For the CDR3, the DNA is TGTGCCAGCAGCTTACAGGGGTCGAGCAATCAGCCCCAGCATTTT. This encodes CASSLQGSSNQPQHF. This chain connects TRBV7-9 to TRBJ1-5, with D possibly being TRBD1 (6 bases). In germline, CDR1 is SEHNR, CDR2 FQNEAQ (reference sequence). V lost 2 bases and J lost 1, with 9 bases in between. The CDR3 runs 15 residues. Using reference TRBV7-9 and TRBJ1-5 for the parts outside the CDR3, the full variable domain is DTGVSQNPRHKITKRGQNVTFRCDPISEHNRLYWYRQTLGQGPEFLTYFQNEAQLEKSRLLSDRFSAERPKGSFSTLEIQRTEQGDSAMYLCASSLQGSSNQPQHFGDGTRLSIL.

The chain combines TRBV27 with TRBJ2-7; 10 bases map to TRBD1. The germline V gene has CDR1 MNHEY and CDR2 SMNVEV (reference sequence). This CDR3 has 13 amino acids. The junction had 4 bases not matched to a gene; V was cut back by 6 bases and J by 5 bases. The CDR3 here is CASRGTGVDEQYF. CDR3 nucleotides: TGTGCCAGCAGGGGGACAGGGGTGGACGAGCAGTACTTC.

V gene TRBV19 combines with J gene TRBJ1-2; no reliable D call. CDR1 LNHDA and CDR2 SQIVND come from the germline V gene (reference sequence). V lost 3 bases to trimming and J lost 2 bases, with 16 bases between them. This CDR3 comprises 16 residues. The chain's CDR3 is CASSIVFSAPNYGYTF. The CDR3 nucleotides read TGTGCCAGTAGTATCGTCTTTTCCGCCCCGAACTATGGCTACACCTTC.

This rearrangement joins TRBV11-2 to TRBJ2-7; TRBD1 aligns across 9 bases. Germline CDR1 is SGHAT and CDR2 is FQNNGV. V dropped 4 bases and J dropped 5; count of bases not matched to a gene: 9. The CDR3 sequence is 15 residues long. The CDR3 here is CASSSPRDRVHEQYF. Written as DNA, the CDR3 is TGTGCCAGCAGCTCCCCCCGGGACAGGGTCCACGAGCAGTACTTC.

The chain couples TRBV28 to TRBJ1-2, with a possible D match to TRBD1 (5 bases). Trimming pared 2 bases from V and 4 bases from J, leaving 14 bases between. Per the germline V gene, CDR1 is MDHEN and CDR2 is SYDVKM. The CDR3 sequence is 15 residues long. The CDR3: CASSLPQGVGYGYTF. DNA of the CDR3: TGTGCCAGCAGTTTACCCCAAGGGGTTGGCTATGGCTACACCTTC.

The J gene is TRBJ2-1, the V gene TRBV9; 8 bases fit TRBD2. Germline CDR1 reads SGDLS; CDR2 reads YYNGEE. After removal of 9 bases from V and 9 bases from J, the junction contained 11 bases not matched to a gene. The CDR3 consists of 13 residues. The CDR3 spells CATSGLGAIEQFF. The CDR3, as DNA: TGTGCCACTTCGGGACTAGGGGCTATTGAGCAGTTCTTC.

This CDR3 reads CASINRGYYEQYF. Written as DNA, the CDR3 is TGTGCCAGCATTAATCGGGGTTACTACGAGCAGTACTTC. V and J are TRBV28 and TRBJ2-7; D is possibly TRBD2 (5 bases). This CDR3 is 13 amino acids long. Germline lookup yields CDR1 MDHEN and CDR2 SYDVKM. V was clipped by 7 bases and J by 3 bases, with 13 bases between them.

Turning to this clone: The same CDR3 also results from other DNA sequences found in this sample. The V and J genes are TRBV27 and TRBJ1-4; no clear D. The CDR3 extends over 12 amino acids. Germline CDR1 is MNHEY and CDR2 is SMNVEV (reference sequence). Trimming left V 3 bases short and J 7 bases short, with 6 bases between. For the CDR3, the DNA is TGTGCCAGCAGTTTGAACGGTGAAAAACTGTTTTTT. The encoded protein is CASSLNGEKLFF.

The chain recombines TRBV27 with TRBJ1-1; D gene ambiguous. Germline V gene sequence: CDR1 MNHEY, CDR2 SMNVEV (reference sequence). The CDR3 has 12 amino acids. V was cut by 1 base and J by 8 bases, with 8 bases left in between. CDR3 protein: CASSLLGGEAFF. The DNA for the CDR3 is TGTGCCAGCAGTTTATTAGGAGGGGAAGCTTTCTTT.

The genes are TRBV28 and TRBJ2-7; D is unclear. Germline V gives CDR1 MDHEN, CDR2 SYDVKM. This CDR3 spans 11 amino acids. Trimming removed 5 bases at V and 7 bases at J, with 9 bases between. The DNA of the CDR3 is TGTGCCAGCAGTCCCCTTGTGGAGCAGTACTTC. This sequence encodes CASSPLVEQYF. Using reference TRBV28 and TRBJ2-7 for the parts outside the CDR3, the full variable domain is DVKVTQSSRYLVKRTGEKVFLECVQDMDHENMFWYRQDPGLGLRLIYFSYDVKMKEKGDIPEGYSVSREKKERFSLILESASTNQTSMYLCASSPLVEQYFGPGTRLTVT.

V and J are TRBV11-2 and TRBJ1-4, with D perhaps matching TRBD1 (6 bases). CDR1 and CDR2 from the germline V gene are SGHAT and FQNNGV. The ends were cut back, 0 bases at V and 8 bases at J, with 10 bases in the middle. The CDR3 runs 14 residues. The CDR3 protein is CASSLEGGSEKLFF. CDR3 coding DNA: TGTGCCAGCAGCTTAGAAGGGGGAAGCGAAAAACTGTTTTTT.

The chain combines TRBV7-8 with TRBJ2-7; D possibly corresponds to TRBD1 (6 bases). Trimming removed 1 base at V and 0 bases at J, with 7 bases between. The CDR3 spans 14 residues. Germline V gene lookup returns CDR1 SGHVS and CDR2 FQNEAQ. CDR3 sequence: CASSLVTGSYEQYF. In DNA form, the CDR3 reads TGTGCCAGCAGCTTAGTGACAGGCTCCTACGAGCAGTACTTC.

This chain joins TRBV4-1 and TRBJ2-7; no clear D gene. The length of the CDR3 is 13 residues. Germline CDR1 is MGHRA and CDR2 is YSYEKL. The V gene lost 0 bases and the J gene lost 5 bases, with 8 bases spanning the gap. The CDR3 region has the DNA TGCGCCAGCAGCCAAGATCTGGCCCACGAGCAGTACTTC. Amino acid sequence: CASSQDLAHEQYF.

The chain uses TRBV9 and TRBJ2-3; tentative D call: TRBD1 (6 bases). The CDR3 loop spans 13 amino acids. The germline V and J ends were trimmed by 3 bases and 4 bases, with 9 bases remaining between them. Per the germline V gene, CDR1 is SGDLS and CDR2 is YYNGEE. The CDR3 sequence is CASSAGDADTQYF. The CDR3, as DNA: TGTGCCAGCAGCGCAGGGGACGCAGATACGCAGTATTTT.

This rearrangement joins TRBV27 to TRBJ1-2; D not resolved. This CDR3 contains 14 residues. Germline lookup yields CDR1 MNHEY and CDR2 SMNVEV (reference sequence). Trimming stripped 0 bases from V and 4 bases from J, with 9 bases between. CDR3 amino acids: CASSLSWGTYGYTF. CDR3 DNA sequence: TGTGCCAGCAGTTTATCGTGGGGAACCTATGGCTACACCTTC.

J is TRBJ2-7 and V is TRBV4-1; D might be TRBD1 (5 bases). The CDR3 is 13 amino acids. Trimming pared 1 base from V and 4 bases from J, leaving 8 bases between. Germline V lookup: CDR1 MGHRA, CDR2 YSYEKL. The CDR3 nucleotides are TGCGCCAGCAGCCAAGTAGGGGAATACGAGCAGTACTTC. Translation: CASSQVGEYEQYF.

V and J are TRBV7-9 and TRBJ1-1; the D is unclear. This CDR3 is built from 12 residues. V lost 0 bases to trimming and J lost 7 bases, with 6 bases between them. Germline-derived CDR1 and CDR2 are SEHNR and FQNEAQ (reference sequence). CDR3 residues: CASSLAPSEAFF. CDR3 coding DNA: TGTGCCAGCAGCTTAGCGCCAAGTGAAGCTTTCTTT.

The chain couples TRBV27 to TRBJ2-7; 7 nucleotides line up with TRBD1. Germline values: CDR1 MNHEY, CDR2 SMNVEV (reference sequence). V trimming: 4 bases; J trimming: 10 bases; junction bases outside the gene matches: 13. This CDR3 contains 14 residues. This CDR3 is CASSSGTVIREQYF. CDR3 bases: TGTGCCAGCAGTTCCGGGACAGTGATACGAGAACAGTACTTC.

This sequence joins TRBV2 and TRBJ2-2; no reliable D call. The CDR3 is made up of 13 amino acids. The germline CDR1 and CDR2 sequences are SNHLY and FYNNEI. The germline V and J ends were trimmed by 6 bases and 4 bases, with 9 bases remaining between them. CDR3 in DNA: TGTGCCAGCAGCTTACAAATCACCGGGGAGCTGTTTTTT. Its translation is CASSLQITGELFF. The complete variable domain, with remaining parts taken from reference TRBV2 and TRBJ2-2, reads EPEVTQTPSHQVTQMGQEVILRCVPISNHLYFYWYRQILGQKVEFLVSFYNNEISEKSEIFDDQFSVERPDGSNFTLKIRSTKLEDSAMYFCASSLQITGELFFGEGSRLTVL.